The 18 T cell receptor beta chains below were found in one sample sequenced in a study of vaccination and CD4 T cells after COVID-19. The treatment was: roughly 10-day PBMC culture with coronavirus spike peptide pools or control peptides (ViraFEST assay). Those CD4+ T cells from the unexposed donor predate the COVID-19 pandemic (2011-2018). These TCRs are of unknown antigen specificity. Sequenced with the Oncomine TCR Beta short-read assay was DNA taken from cultured CD4+ T cells. MiXCR, applied by TCRdb to the PCR reads, yields one record per CDR3 protein. The sample holds approximately 5,000 distinct CDR3 sequences; less than 40% are singletons and the top ten take approximately 26%. The specimen sequenced was CD4+ T cells from blood, cultured in vitro. The receptors stem from a human donor in good health.

This sequence joins TRBV6-1 and TRBJ2-7, with D unresolved. In germline, CDR1 is MNHNS, CDR2 SASEGT. Trimming removed 6 bases from V and 0 bases from J, with 6 bases in between. This CDR3 region has 12 residues. The CDR3 loop is CASSPSSYEQYF. The DNA of the CDR3 is TGTGCCAGCAGCCCCAGCTCCTACGAGCAGTACTTC.

The chain is built from TRBV9 and TRBJ2-5, with D possibly being TRBD2 (5 bases). The length of the CDR3 is 17 residues. V dropped 2 bases and J dropped 0 bases, with 17 bases sitting between them. Germline CDR1 is SGDLS and CDR2 is YYNGEE. The DNA of the CDR3 is TGTGCCAGCAGCGTCGGCTCCTATGGAGGAGACCAAGAGACCCAGTACTTC. Protein product: CASSVGSYGGDQETQYF.

The V gene is TRBV7-6, the J gene TRBJ1-1; weak D call: TRBD1 (5 bases). This CDR3 comprises 15 residues. Germline loops: CDR1 SGHVS, CDR2 FNYEAQ. Trimming removed 5 bases from V and 7 bases from J, with 20 bases in between. The CDR3 nucleotides are TGTGCCAGCAGCCCCCCTGGAGGTCAGGGAGTTGAAGCTTTCTTT. Protein sequence: CASSPPGGQGVEAFF.

The chain has TRBV18 and TRBJ2-3; TRBD2 matches at 13 bases. In germline, CDR1 is KGHSH, CDR2 LQKENI. The CDR3 runs to 15 residues. The J segment lost 6 bases and the V segment lost 6 bases, leaving 6 bases of the junction unmatched. This CDR3 is CASSLLAGGQDTQYF. CDR3 DNA sequence: TGTGCCAGCTCGCTACTAGCGGGGGGGCAGGATACGCAGTATTTT. Drawing the rest from reference TRBV18 and TRBJ2-3, the complete variable domain is NAGVMQNPRHLVRRRGQEARLRCSPMKGHSHVYWYRQLPEEGLKFMVYLQKENIIDESGMPKERFSAEFPKEGPSILRIQQVVRGDSAAYFCASSLLAGGQDTQYFGPGTRLTVL.

The rearrangement joins TRBV30 to TRBJ1-1; D is unclear. The CDR3 totals 11 residues. Germline V gene lookup returns CDR1 GTSNPN and CDR2 SVGIG (reference sequence). Trimming took off 6 bases at V and 0 bases at J, with 5 bases between the two ends. The CDR3 loop reads CACSMNTEAFF. The CDR3 DNA reads as TGTGCCTGCTCCATGAACACTGAAGCTTTCTTT.

This clonotype came up a few times. The chain links TRBV18 to TRBJ1-1; no clear D. The CDR3 covers 14 residues. The germline V gene encodes CDR1 KGHSH and CDR2 LQKENI. Trimming shortened V by 2 bases and J by 1 base, and 8 bases separated the two germline ends. The CDR3 sequence is CASSPGQKNTEAFF. In nucleotides, the CDR3 is TGTGCCAGCTCACCAGGGCAGAAGAACACTGAAGCTTTCTTT.

The chain has TRBV20-1 and TRBJ1-1; D unresolved. CDR3 length equals 14 residues. Germline V gives CDR1 DFQATT, CDR2 SNEGSKA (reference sequence). CDR3 loop: CRAVTLTINTEAFF. The CDR3 nucleotides are TGCAGGGCCGTAACCTTAACAATTAACACTGAAGCTTTCTTT.

The J gene is TRBJ1-1, the V gene TRBV6-4; D remains ambiguous. CDR1 and CDR2 from the germline V gene are MRHNA and SNTAGT. The CDR3 runs to 13 residues. Trimming removed 0 bases at V and 2 bases at J, with 4 bases between. The CDR3 region has the DNA TGTGCCAGCAGTGACTCTGACAACACTGAAGCTTTCTTT. Its protein is CASSDSDNTEAFF.

This sequence joins TRBV6-1 and TRBJ1-1; 7 bases agree with TRBD1. The CDR3 runs to 15 residues. Germline V CDR1 and CDR2: MNHNS, SASEGT. The V gene end was trimmed by 7 bases and the J gene end by 7 bases; junction bases not matched to a gene: 15. The DNA for the CDR3 is TGTGCCAGCAACCCAATGACAGGGAAAGTAGGTGAAGCTTTCTTT. Protein sequence: CASNPMTGKVGEAFF.

This clonotype has more than one count but fewer than ten. The chain uses TRBV20-1 and TRBJ1-1, with unresolved D. Trimming took off 3 bases at V and 5 bases at J, with 16 bases between the two ends. The CDR3 is 14 residues long. The germline V gene encodes CDR1 DFQATT and CDR2 SNEGSKA (reference sequence). CDR3 sequence reads: CSASPDLWATEAFF. The CDR3 DNA reads TGCAGTGCTAGCCCCGACCTTTGGGCGACTGAAGCTTTCTTT.

This clonotype was seen a few times. The chain is built from TRBV20-1 and TRBJ2-3, with 15 bases matching TRBD2. CDR3 size: 16 residues. Germline values: CDR1 DFQATT, CDR2 SNEGSKA (reference sequence). V shed 6 bases and J 3 bases; nucleotides not matched to a gene: 7. CDR3 in DNA: TGCAGTGCCCGGGGGACTAGCGGGGGGCGAACAGATACGCAGTATTTT. It is translated as CSARGTSGGRTDTQYF.

This clonotype was recorded a few times. The V gene is TRBV20-1, the J gene TRBJ2-1; TRBD2 matches 10 bases. CDR1 DFQATT and CDR2 SNEGSKA come from the germline V gene (reference sequence). V shed 3 bases, J shed 6 bases, and the junction held 11 bases outside the gene matches. The CDR3 loop spans 16 amino acids. CDR3 sequence: CSASGLAGVPLNEQFF. The CDR3 DNA reads as TGCAGTGCTAGTGGGCTAGCGGGGGTCCCGCTCAATGAGCAGTTCTTC.

V is TRBV6-1 and J is TRBJ2-7; D is undetermined. Deletions cut 6 bases from V and 2 bases from J, with 5 bases between. The germline V gene encodes CDR1 MNHNS and CDR2 SASEGT. The CDR3 loop spans 11 amino acids. The CDR3 here is CASSSPYEQYF. CDR3 DNA: TGTGCCAGCAGCTCCCCCTACGAGCAGTACTTC.

The sample holds a few counts of this clonotype. The chain combines TRBV7-2 with TRBJ1-2, with D tentatively TRBD1 (5 bases). V lost 1 base and J 7 bases, leaving 13 bases between the germline ends. Germline V gives CDR1 SGHTA, CDR2 FQGNSA. The CDR3 totals 14 residues. CDR3 coding DNA: TGTGCCAGCAGCTTAGTCAGGGTTGCAAGTGGCTACACCTTC. It is translated as CASSLVRVASGYTF. The complete variable domain, with remaining parts taken from reference TRBV7-2 and TRBJ1-2, reads GAGVSQSPSNKVTEKGKDVELRCDPISGHTALYWYRQSLGQGLEFLIYFQGNSAPDKSGLPSDRFSAERTGGSVSTLTIQRTQQEDSAVYLCASSLVRVASGYTFGSGTRLTVV.

The rearrangement joins TRBV7-2 to TRBJ1-2; 8 nucleotides agree with TRBD1. The V and J ends lost 3 bases and 8 bases, in that order; junction bases with no gene match: 2. The CDR3 has 12 amino acids. Germline assignment: CDR1 SGHTA and CDR2 FQGNSA. In nucleotides, the CDR3 is TGTGCCAGCAGCTTCGCAGGGGGCGGCTACACCTTC. Amino acid sequence: CASSFAGGGYTF.

This chain links TRBV30 with TRBJ2-1, with D perhaps TRBD1 (5 bases). The CDR3 length is 14 residues. Per germline, CDR1 GTSNPN and CDR2 SVGIG (reference sequence). Trimming pared 0 bases from V and 0 bases from J, leaving 6 bases between. The CDR3 is CAWSVGVSYNEQFF. The CDR3, as DNA: TGTGCCTGGAGTGTAGGGGTCTCCTACAATGAGCAGTTCTTC. The full variable domain, with the rest looked up from reference TRBV30 and TRBJ2-1, is SQTIHQWPATLVQPVGSPLSLECTVEGTSNPNLYWYRQAAGRGLQLLFYSVGIGQISSEVPQNLSASRPQDRQFILSSKKLLLSDSGFYLCAWSVGVSYNEQFFGPGTRLTVL.

This chain uses TRBV7-9 with TRBJ2-5; 7 nucleotides align to TRBD1. V trimming: 5 bases; J trimming: 2 bases; junction bases outside the gene matches: 8. The germline V gene encodes CDR1 SEHNR and CDR2 FQNEAQ (reference sequence). The CDR3 totals 15 residues. CDR3 amino acids: CASSPLQGPQETQYF. The DNA of the CDR3 is TGTGCCAGCAGCCCCCTACAGGGGCCACAAGAGACCCAGTACTTC.

The chain couples TRBV27 to TRBJ2-2; TRBD1 might be the D (6 bases). The CDR3 is 15 residues long. Trimming pared 7 bases from V and 0 bases from J, leaving 12 bases between. Germline CDR1 reads MNHEY; CDR2 reads SMNVEV (reference sequence). Here the CDR3 DNA reads TGTGCCAGCAACAGGGTTGGTTCGAACACCGGGGAGCTGTTTTTT. Encoded protein: CASNRVGSNTGELFF.